Presented here are 26 T cell receptor beta chains from one specimen sequenced in a study of T cell repertoires in cytomegalovirus infection. The antigens these receptors bind are not known. TCRdb reprocessed the reads via MiXCR and lists one record per CDR3 protein. The table records roughly 920,000 distinct CDR3 sequences, about 33% of them present only once. Source: cultured CD8+ T cells from PBMCs, taken from culture after CMV antigen stimulation. These receptors came from a human donor in good health (CMV status not recorded). Some clones in this sample may be carry-over from other donors' samples.

The chain links TRBV6-2 or TRBV6-3 to TRBJ2-7; D uncertain. Germline-derived CDR1 and CDR2 are MNHEY and SVGEGT. The ends were cut back, 10 bases at V and 6 bases at J, with 22 bases in the middle. The CDR3 has 14 amino acids. Here the CDR3 reads CATQRTKPTTEQYF. Written as DNA, the CDR3 is TGTGCCACCCAAAGGACCAAACCTACTACCGAGCAGTACTTC.

The rearrangement joins TRBV6-1 to TRBJ2-1; weak D call: TRBD2 (6 bases). Trimming removed 6 bases from V and 7 bases from J, with 16 bases in between. This CDR3 contains 14 residues. Per germline, CDR1 MNHNS and CDR2 SASEGT. Here the CDR3 reads CASSRDSQANEQFF. In DNA form, the CDR3 reads TGTGCCAGCAGCAGGGACTCACAGGCAAATGAGCAGTTCTTC.

The rearrangement uses TRBV19 and TRBJ2-1; tentatively, D is TRBD2 (5 bases). V was clipped by 4 bases and J by 7 bases, with 17 bases between them. The germline gives CDR1 LNHDA, CDR2 SQIVND (reference sequence). The CDR3 runs to 15 residues. The CDR3 DNA reads TGTGCCAGTAGTACGGGAATCGGGTACGATAATGAGCAGTTCTTC. It is translated as CASSTGIGYDNEQFF. The complete variable domain, with remaining parts taken from reference TRBV19 and TRBJ2-1, reads DGGITQSPKYLFRKEGQNVTLSCEQNLNHDAMYWYRQDPGQGLRLIYYSQIVNDFQKGDIAEGYSVSREKKESFPLTVTSAQKNPTAFYLCASSTGIGYDNEQFFGPGTRLTVL.

There are a few counts of this clonotype. The rearrangement joins TRBV11-2 to TRBJ1-6, with no clear D. Trimming removed 7 bases from V and 6 bases from J, with 13 bases in between. Germline assignment: CDR1 SGHAT and CDR2 FQNNGV. This CDR3 contains 14 residues. The CDR3 DNA sequence: TGTGCCAGCAAGGTCGGGGTGGGTAATTCACCCCTCCACTTT. Protein: CASKVGVGNSPLHF. The full variable domain, rest sourced from reference TRBV11-2 and TRBJ1-6, is EAGVAQSPRYKIIEKRQSVAFWCNPISGHATLYWYQQILGQGPKLLIQFQNNGVVDDSQLPKDRFSAERLKGVDSTLKIQPAKLEDSAVYLCASKVGVGNSPLHFGNGTRLTVT.

As to this clonotype: Likely a read error: the CDR3 ends without its conserved phenylalanine or tryptophan. V gene TRBV6-6 combines with J gene TRBJ2-5, with TRBD1 identical over 9 bases. Per the germline V gene, CDR1 is MNHNY and CDR2 is SVGAGI (reference sequence). V was pared by 6 bases and J by 5 bases, with 4 bases of the junction left unmatched. This CDR3 is built from 13 residues. The CDR3: CASRDRGRETQYL. The CDR3 region has the DNA TGTGCCAGCAGAGACAGGGGGAGGGAGACCCAGTACCTC.

The rearrangement joins TRBV7-9 to TRBJ2-7, with 7 bases lining up with TRBD1. This CDR3 comprises 15 residues. In germline, CDR1 is SEHNR, CDR2 FQNEAQ (reference sequence). After removal of 5 bases from V and 2 bases from J, the junction contained 9 bases not matched to a gene. CDR3 protein: CASSHGDSRTYEQYF. The CDR3 coding sequence is TGTGCCAGCAGCCATGGGGACAGTAGAACCTACGAGCAGTACTTC.

This sequence joins TRBV29-1 and TRBJ1-5; D might be TRBD1 (5 bases). Germline CDR1 reads SQVTM; CDR2 reads ANQGSEA. The CDR3 is 15 amino acids. The V end was cut by 6 bases, the J end by 0 bases, with 15 bases between. The CDR3, as DNA: TGCAGCGTCGGCTTTTCGGGGCGTAGCAATCAGCCCCAGCATTTT. Residues: CSVGFSGRSNQPQHF.

This clonotype was counted at least ten times. The chain employs TRBV27 and TRBJ1-1, with 7 bases aligning to TRBD1. With 6 bases clipped from V and 7 bases from J, the junction kept 14 bases outside the gene matches. This CDR3 has 15 amino acids. Germline V gene data show CDR1 as MNHEY and CDR2 as SMNVEV (reference sequence). The CDR3 region has the DNA TGTGCCAGCAGCGGACAGGACAGGCGGAATAGTGAAGCTTTCTTT. This encodes CASSGQDRRNSEAFF.

V usage is TRBV3-1 and J usage is TRBJ2-1; unclear D gene. Deletions cut 2 bases from V and 0 bases from J, with 5 bases between. CDR3 length: 14 residues. Germline CDR1 LGHDT, CDR2 YNNKEL (reference sequence). Written as DNA, the CDR3 is TGTGCCAGCAGCCAAATGGACTCCTACAATGAGCAGTTCTTC. Amino acid sequence: CASSQMDSYNEQFF.

The V call is TRBV20-1, the J call TRBJ2-1, with D maybe TRBD2 (6 bases). The CDR3 sequence is 13 residues long. With 0 bases removed from V and 3 bases from J, the gap between germline ends came to 6 bases. Germline V gives CDR1 DFQATT, CDR2 SNEGSKA (reference sequence). CDR3 residues: CSARETSYNEQFF. In DNA, the CDR3 is TGCAGTGCTAGAGAGACTAGCTACAATGAGCAGTTCTTC.

This clonotype was observed a few times. The rearrangement uses TRBV27 and TRBJ1-2; maybe TRBD1 (5 bases). This CDR3 region has 15 residues. Germline lookup yields CDR1 MNHEY and CDR2 SMNVEV (reference sequence). Trimming pared 3 bases from V and 3 bases from J, leaving 14 bases between. The CDR3 protein is CASSFSRGADYGYTF. CDR3 DNA sequence: TGTGCCAGCAGTTTCAGTAGGGGCGCTGACTATGGCTACACCTTC.

This rearrangement joins TRBV12-3 or TRBV12-4 to TRBJ1-1; 10 bases line up with TRBD1. V was pared by 3 bases and J by 3 bases, with 7 bases of the junction left unmatched. This CDR3 region has 16 residues. The DNA of the CDR3 is TGTGCCAGCAGTTTCGGGACAGGGGTTTGGGACACTGAAGCTTTCTTT. Its translation: CASSFGTGVWDTEAFF.

The chain is built from TRBV11-3 and TRBJ2-7; unclear D gene. V was clipped by 0 bases and J by 3 bases, with 9 bases between them. The CDR3 sequence is 14 residues long. In germline, CDR1 is SGHNT, CDR2 YENEEA. CDR3 residues: CASSLETSFYEQYV. In nucleotides, the CDR3 is TGTGCCAGCAGCTTAGAGACATCCTTCTACGAGCAGTACGTC.

This clonotype has at least ten counts. V gene TRBV7-3 combines with J gene TRBJ1-1, with D possibly TRBD1 on 5 matching bases. Trimming removed 5 bases at V and 6 bases at J, with 13 bases between. CDR1 is SGHTA and CDR2 is FQGTGA in the germline V gene. The CDR3 is 13 amino acids. CDR3 loop: CASSTVGGAEAFF. CDR3 nucleotide sequence: TGTGCCAGCAGCACTGTCGGGGGAGCTGAAGCTTTCTTT.

This clonotype was counted ten times or more. The V and J genes are TRBV12-3 or TRBV12-4 and TRBJ1-1; unclear D gene. The CDR3 extends over 13 amino acids. V was trimmed by 0 bases and J by 4 bases, leaving 6 bases between them. The CDR3 DNA reads as TGTGCCAGCAGTTTAGCCCGGGCCACTGAAGCTTTCTTT. The encoded protein is CASSLARATEAFF.

The rearrangement uses TRBV6-1 and TRBJ2-4; a possible D gene is TRBD1 (6 bases). V was cut by 5 bases and J by 0 bases, with 14 bases left in between. Germline V gives CDR1 MNHNS, CDR2 SASEGT. This CDR3 contains 16 residues. CDR3 DNA sequence: TGTGCCAGCAGTCCGAAGGGGGAATTAGCCAAAAACATTCAGTACTTC. It yields the protein CASSPKGELAKNIQYF.

On this clonotype itself: A read error is possible here, since a much larger clone lies one base away. The J gene is TRBJ2-3, the V gene TRBV7-9; D is undetermined. This CDR3 spans 15 amino acids. V was shortened by 1 base and J by 1 base, with 9 bases between the two germline ends. Germline lookup yields CDR1 SEHNR and CDR2 FQNEAQ (reference sequence). CDR3 DNA: TGTGCCAGCAGCTTAGGACTCCCAGGCACAGATACGCAGTATTTT. Its translation: CASSLGLPGTDTQYF.

The chain combines TRBV19 with TRBJ2-3; TRBD2 agrees at 11 bases. V shed 9 bases and J 4 bases; nucleotides not matched to a gene: 18. The CDR3 has 18 amino acids. Germline V gene sequence: CDR1 LNHDA, CDR2 SQIVND (reference sequence). The CDR3 DNA follows: TGTGCCAGCTCGCAGACTAGCGGGGATATCCTTCTTTCAGATACGCAGTATTTT. Its protein is CASSQTSGDILLSDTQYF.

This clonotype has more than one count but fewer than ten. The rearrangement joins TRBV7-9 to TRBJ2-7, with D perhaps TRBD1 or TRBD2 (5 bases each). The CDR3 spans 14 residues. Per germline, CDR1 SEHNR and CDR2 FQNEAQ (reference sequence). V lost 4 bases and J 3 bases, leaving 13 bases between the germline ends. Here the CDR3 reads CASSSPGTIYEQYV. The CDR3 nucleotides read TGTGCCAGCAGCTCTCCCGGGACGATCTACGAGCAGTACGTC.

A few counts support this clonotype. This chain connects TRBV7-2 to TRBJ2-7, with D tentatively TRBD2 (6 bases). The CDR3 is 14 residues long. Germline CDR1 is SGHTA and CDR2 is FQGNSA. V was trimmed by 5 bases and J by 2 bases, leaving 13 bases between them. The CDR3 here is CASSVGTGAYEQYF. Here the CDR3 DNA reads TGTGCCAGCAGCGTTGGGACGGGGGCCTACGAGCAGTACTTC.

There are a few counts of this clonotype. The chain combines TRBV6-1 with TRBJ1-5, with unresolved D. V shed 1 base and J shed 4 bases, with 11 bases lying between them. Germline CDR1 is MNHNS and CDR2 is SASEGT. The CDR3 covers 15 residues. CDR3 coding DNA: TGTGCCAGCAGTGAAGTTAGGTGGGGAAATCAGCCCCAGCATTTT. This sequence encodes CASSEVRWGNQPQHF.

This sequence joins TRBV7-9 and TRBJ2-7; no firm D call. V was clipped by 5 bases and J by 1 base, with 15 bases between them. The germline V gene has CDR1 SEHNR and CDR2 FQNEAQ (reference sequence). This CDR3 is built from 15 residues. In DNA, the CDR3 is TGTGCCAGCAGCGGCTCTACCTCGGGTTCCTACGAGCAGTACTTC. Translating gives CASSGSTSGSYEQYF.

The V and J genes are TRBV4-1 and TRBJ1-4, with D unresolved. The CDR3 spans 13 residues. V lost 4 bases, J lost 0 bases, and 3 bases lay in between. Germline V gives CDR1 MGHRA, CDR2 YSYEKL. CDR3 coding DNA: TGCGCCAGCAGCCCACCAACTAATGAAAAACTGTTTTTT. This translates into CASSPPTNEKLFF.

This clonotype was seen a handful of times. The chain joins TRBV6-6 to TRBJ2-1; 7 bases line up with TRBD2. CDR3 length: 13 amino acids. The V gene end was trimmed by 4 bases and the J gene end by 10 bases; junction bases not matched to a gene: 7. The germline CDR1 and CDR2 sequences are MNHNY and SVGAGI (reference sequence). CDR3 coding DNA: TGTGCCAGCAGTTCCGGACTAGGTGGCGAGCAGTTCTTC. Its protein is CASSSGLGGEQFF.

This chain links TRBV6-2 or TRBV6-3 with TRBJ2-7; 8 bases align to TRBD1. The CDR3 is 15 amino acids. CDR1 is MNHEY and CDR2 is SVGEGT in the germline V gene. V gave up 6 bases and J gave up 5 bases; unmatched junction bases: 12. The CDR3 coding sequence is TGTGCCAGCAGCAGACAGGGGACAGGATACCACGAGCAGTACGTC. It specifies CASSRQGTGYHEQYV.

This clonotype was counted at least ten times. The gene calls are TRBV7-9 and TRBJ1-5, with TRBD1 as a possible D gene (6 bases). Trimming pared 5 bases from V and 4 bases from J, leaving 15 bases between. Germline V lookup: CDR1 SEHNR, CDR2 FQNEAQ (reference sequence). The CDR3 has 15 residues. The CDR3 loop is CASSATGTTNQPQHF. The CDR3 region has the DNA TGTGCCAGCAGCGCGACCGGGACAACAAATCAGCCCCAGCATTTT.